The 26 T cell receptor beta chains below come from one sample, sequenced in a study of OX40 agonist ivuxolimab in advanced cancers. TCRdb's copy holds only in-frame clones and misses some; the assay was immunoSEQ multiplex PCR. The profile shows tens of thousands of clones, roughly 80% of them singletons. Here the sequenced sample was CD4+ or CD8+ T cells sorted from blood, taken in a trial of the OX40 agonist ivuxolimab. Receptors originate from an adult with an advanced solid tumor such as melanoma, head and neck, liver or kidney cancer.

The chain joins TRBV7-2 to TRBJ2-7; the match to TRBD1 covers 7 bases. V was clipped by 3 bases and J by 5 bases; unmatched bases: 10. This CDR3 spans 15 amino acids. Per the germline V gene, CDR1 is SGHTA and CDR2 is FQGNSA. The chain's CDR3 is CASSFRDRGLDEQYF. The CDR3 nucleotides read TGTGCCAGCAGCTTCCGGGACAGAGGGCTGGACGAGCAGTACTTC.

The V and J genes are TRBV28 and TRBJ2-1; either TRBD1 or TRBD2 may supply D (5 bases each). This CDR3 has 16 amino acids. CDR1 is MDHEN and CDR2 is SYDVKM in the germline V gene. The V end was cut by 3 bases, the J end by 2 bases, with 14 bases between. The CDR3, as DNA: TGTGCCAGCAGTTTTAGGGCAGGGAGCGCCTACAATGAGCAGTTCTTC. It specifies CASSFRAGSAYNEQFF. Full variable domain (rest looked up from reference TRBV28 and TRBJ2-1): DVKVTQSSRYLVKRTGEKVFLECVQDMDHENMFWYRQDPGLGLRLIYFSYDVKMKEKGDIPEGYSVSREKKERFSLILESASTNQTSMYLCASSFRAGSAYNEQFFGPGTRLTVL.

This clone was recorded once. The rearrangement links TRBV27 to TRBJ2-5; 9 bases are shared with TRBD2. Germline V CDR1 and CDR2: MNHEY, SMNVEV (reference sequence). Trimming took 2 bases from V and 4 from J; bases not matched to a gene: 5. The CDR3 has 15 residues. The CDR3 DNA is TGTGCCAGCAGTTTAGCAGCGGGGGGCCCAGAGACCCAGTACTTC. This translates into CASSLAAGGPETQYF.

The V gene is TRBV28, the J gene TRBJ1-3; D not resolved. V dropped 3 bases and J dropped 0 bases, with 6 bases sitting between them. Germline CDR1 and CDR2: MDHEN and SYDVKM. This CDR3 has 14 residues. In nucleotides, the CDR3 is TGTGCCAGCAGTTTGACGGTCTCTGGAAACACCATATATTTT. It encodes CASSLTVSGNTIYF.

The V gene is TRBV13, the J gene TRBJ2-7; D call uncertain. Germline loops: CDR1 PRHDT, CDR2 FYEKMQ (reference sequence). This CDR3 region has 15 residues. The V end was cut by 6 bases, the J end by 4 bases, with 19 bases between. CDR3 protein: CASSEAQAALYEQYF. The CDR3 nucleotides read TGTGCCAGCAGTGAAGCGCAGGCCGCCCTTTACGAGCAGTACTTC.

This sequence joins TRBV10-2 and TRBJ2-3, with no clear D. V was trimmed by 1 base and J by 4 bases, leaving 12 bases between them. The CDR3 is 15 residues long. Per the germline V gene, CDR1 is WSHSY and CDR2 is SAAADI. The CDR3 DNA follows: TGCGCCAGCAGTGAGTTCGCCTTCGGCCCAGATACGCAGTATTTT. Translated: CASSEFAFGPDTQYF.

This rearrangement joins TRBV2 to TRBJ1-2, with 8 bases lining up with TRBD1. CDR1 SNHLY and CDR2 FYNNEI come from the germline V gene. The J segment lost 6 bases and the V segment lost 0 bases, leaving 9 bases of the junction unmatched. This CDR3 has 16 amino acids. The DNA for the CDR3 is TGTGCCAGCAGTGAAGCGCGAGGCAGGGGGCGTGATGGCTACACCTTC. Its protein product is CASSEARGRGRDGYTF.

V is TRBV30 and J is TRBJ2-7, with 9 nucleotides matching TRBD2. The CDR3 sequence is 15 residues long. V was pared by 4 bases and J by 0 bases, with 7 bases of the junction left unmatched. In germline, CDR1 is GTSNPN, CDR2 SVGIG (reference sequence). The CDR3 sequence is CAWMDKRGASYEQYF. CDR3 DNA sequence: TGTGCCTGGATGGACAAGCGGGGGGCCTCCTACGAGCAGTACTTC.

This clone was seen only a few times. V gene TRBV30 combines with J gene TRBJ2-3, with D perhaps given as TRBD1 or TRBD2 (7 bases each). V was shortened by 2 bases and J by 3 bases, with 12 bases between the two germline ends. The CDR3 is 14 residues long. CDR1 GTSNPN and CDR2 SVGIG come from the germline V gene (reference sequence). For the CDR3, the DNA is TGTGCCTGGAGTCTCCAGGGGGGGACAGATACGCAGTATTTT. Protein: CAWSLQGGTDTQYF.

CDR3 coding DNA: TGTGCCAGCAATCGGAGGGGGATACACAATGAGCAGTTCTTC. It translates to CASNRRGIHNEQFF. The chain links TRBV27 to TRBJ2-1; D possibly uses TRBD1 or TRBD2 (6 bases each). The CDR3 has 14 amino acids. Germline V gene data show CDR1 as MNHEY and CDR2 as SMNVEV (reference sequence). With 7 bases removed from V and 5 bases from J, the gap between germline ends came to 15 bases.

The chain has TRBV19 and TRBJ1-3, with D maybe TRBD1 (5 bases). V lost 10 bases, J lost 2 bases, and 18 bases lay in between. Per the germline V gene, CDR1 is LNHDA and CDR2 is SQIVND (reference sequence). This CDR3 region has 15 residues. CDR3 loop: CANSTSGEAGNTIYF. The CDR3 DNA sequence: TGTGCCAATTCCACCTCGGGGGAGGCTGGAAACACCATATATTTT.

The chain employs TRBV7-2 and TRBJ2-3; 9 bases match TRBD2. This CDR3 spans 15 amino acids. Germline assignment: CDR1 SGHTA and CDR2 FQGNSA. V trimming: 1 base; J trimming: 1 base; junction bases outside the gene matches: 0. DNA of the CDR3: TGTGCCAGCAGCTTAGGGACTAGCGGCACAGATACGCAGTATTTT. This translates into CASSLGTSGTDTQYF.

This sequence joins TRBV4-2 and TRBJ1-1; TRBD1 agrees at 11 bases. J gave up 6 bases and V 4 bases, and 4 bases lay outside the gene matches. Germline V gives CDR1 LGHNA, CDR2 YNFKEQ. The CDR3 has 14 amino acids. CDR3 region: CASSLGQGGSEAFF. The CDR3 nucleotides are TGTGCCAGCAGCCTGGGACAGGGGGGGTCTGAAGCTTTCTTT.

This rearrangement joins TRBV7-8 to TRBJ2-3, with 9 positions matching TRBD2. The CDR3 is 17 amino acids. The germline gives CDR1 SGHVS, CDR2 FQNEAQ. Trimming removed 1 base from V and 2 bases from J; junction bases left unmatched: 7. CDR3 DNA sequence: TGTGCCAGCAGCTTAGTTGGTACTAGCGGGTTCACAGATACGCAGTATTTT. Protein sequence: CASSLVGTSGFTDTQYF.

The gene calls are TRBV2 and TRBJ1-1; TRBD1 is a possible D gene (6 bases). Looked up from germline, CDR1 is SNHLY and CDR2 is FYNNEI. V dropped 6 bases and J dropped 1 base, with 12 bases sitting between them. This CDR3 comprises 14 residues. The CDR3 DNA reads TGTGCCAGCAGCACAGGGTTCGAGAACACTGAAGCTTTCTTT. Its translation: CASSTGFENTEAFF.

The J gene is TRBJ2-5, the V gene TRBV5-5; TRBD2 agrees at 8 bases. The CDR3 is 16 residues long. V lost 1 base to trimming and J lost 5 bases; unmatched junction nucleotides: 10. Germline values: CDR1 SGHKS, CDR2 YYEKEE (reference sequence). The CDR3 coding sequence is TGTGCCAGCAGCTTGTTGTCGGGAGGGGCGGGGGAGACCCAGTACTTC. Amino acid sequence: CASSLLSGGAGETQYF.

The chain is built from TRBV13 and TRBJ1-2; no clear D gene. The length of the CDR3 is 13 residues. The germline V gene has CDR1 PRHDT and CDR2 FYEKMQ (reference sequence). Trimming shortened V by 0 bases and J by 1 base, and 3 bases separated the two germline ends. CDR3 sequence: CASSLGVNYGYTF. The DNA of the CDR3 is TGTGCCAGCAGCTTAGGGGTTAACTATGGCTACACCTTC.

V is TRBV19 and J is TRBJ1-1, with D perhaps matching TRBD1 (6 bases). Germline CDR1 is LNHDA and CDR2 is SQIVND (reference sequence). This CDR3 spans 13 amino acids. V was clipped by 3 bases and J by 4 bases, with 9 bases between them. CDR3 in amino acids: CASSMWGLTEAFF. As DNA, the CDR3 is TGTGCCAGTAGTATGTGGGGGCTCACTGAAGCTTTCTTT.

This clone was picked up one time. The rearrangement links TRBV9 to TRBJ2-3; D is unresolved. From germline, CDR1 is SGDLS and CDR2 YYNGEE. The CDR3 contains 14 residues. Trimming shortened V by 0 bases and J by 2 bases, and 7 bases separated the two germline ends. The chain's CDR3 is CASSVELNTDTQYF. CDR3 DNA sequence: TGTGCCAGCAGCGTAGAGCTTAACACAGATACGCAGTATTTT.

The genes are TRBV4-1 and TRBJ2-7, with 8 positions matching TRBD1. The germline gives CDR1 MGHRA, CDR2 YSYEKL. After removal of 4 bases from V and 3 bases from J, the junction contained 11 bases not matched to a gene. CDR3 size: 16 residues. CDR3 sequence (DNA): TGCGCCAGCAGCCCGGCGGGACAGGTCCCTGGCTACGAGCAGTACTTC. This sequence encodes CASSPAGQVPGYEQYF.

The chain is built from TRBV2 and TRBJ2-7, with 8 nucleotides matching TRBD1. CDR3 length: 12 residues. CDR1 is SNHLY, CDR2 FYNNEI, per germline. V dropped 8 bases and J dropped 5; count of bases not matched to a gene: 5. In DNA, the CDR3 is TGTGCCAGCGGAACAGGGGGTAACGAGCAGTACTTC. Protein: CASGTGGNEQYF.

This chain uses TRBV4-3 with TRBJ2-1; D is uncertain. The germline CDR1 and CDR2 sequences are LGHNA and YSLEER. The V gene lost 0 bases and the J gene lost 5 bases, with 8 bases spanning the gap. This CDR3 is 14 amino acids long. The CDR3 reads CASSQEGTNNEQFF. The CDR3 region has the DNA TGCGCCAGCAGCCAAGAGGGCACTAACAATGAGCAGTTCTTC.

This chain connects TRBV28 to TRBJ2-5, with 8 bases that match TRBD2. Trimming took 6 bases from V and 3 from J; bases not matched to a gene: 12. Germline V lookup: CDR1 MDHEN, CDR2 SYDVKM. The CDR3 covers 16 residues. Here the CDR3 reads CASSYLAVAGKETQYF. The DNA of the CDR3 is TGTGCCAGCAGCTATCTCGCGGTAGCGGGGAAAGAGACCCAGTACTTC. Full variable domain (missing parts from reference TRBV28 and TRBJ2-5): DVKVTQSSRYLVKRTGEKVFLECVQDMDHENMFWYRQDPGLGLRLIYFSYDVKMKEKGDIPEGYSVSREKKERFSLILESASTNQTSMYLCASSYLAVAGKETQYFGPGTRLLVL.

The rearrangement uses TRBV4-1 and TRBJ2-5; D may be TRBD1 (6 bases). V lost 4 bases and J lost 2, with 14 bases in between. The CDR3 totals 15 residues. In germline, CDR1 is MGHRA, CDR2 YSYEKL. CDR3 sequence reads: CASSLYPDSQETQYF. The CDR3 coding sequence is TGCGCCAGCAGCCTATACCCGGACAGTCAAGAGACCCAGTACTTC.

This clone was detected once. This chain connects TRBV5-4 to TRBJ1-2; D call uncertain. The CDR3 is 12 amino acids. Germline V gives CDR1 SGHNT, CDR2 YYREEE (reference sequence). V lost 0 bases to trimming and J lost 5 bases, with 5 bases between them. In DNA, the CDR3 is TGTGCCAGCAGCTTGGGGCAGTATGGCTACACCTTC. It specifies CASSLGQYGYTF.

This chain uses TRBV7-9 with TRBJ2-5; D possibly uses TRBD1 or TRBD2 (5 bases each). Germline assignment: CDR1 SEHNR and CDR2 FQNEAQ (reference sequence). The length of the CDR3 is 12 residues. The V end was cut by 5 bases, the J end by 5 bases, with 9 bases between. Here the CDR3 reads CASSPGRETQYF. In DNA form, the CDR3 reads TGTGCCAGCAGCCCGGGACGGGAGACCCAGTACTTC.